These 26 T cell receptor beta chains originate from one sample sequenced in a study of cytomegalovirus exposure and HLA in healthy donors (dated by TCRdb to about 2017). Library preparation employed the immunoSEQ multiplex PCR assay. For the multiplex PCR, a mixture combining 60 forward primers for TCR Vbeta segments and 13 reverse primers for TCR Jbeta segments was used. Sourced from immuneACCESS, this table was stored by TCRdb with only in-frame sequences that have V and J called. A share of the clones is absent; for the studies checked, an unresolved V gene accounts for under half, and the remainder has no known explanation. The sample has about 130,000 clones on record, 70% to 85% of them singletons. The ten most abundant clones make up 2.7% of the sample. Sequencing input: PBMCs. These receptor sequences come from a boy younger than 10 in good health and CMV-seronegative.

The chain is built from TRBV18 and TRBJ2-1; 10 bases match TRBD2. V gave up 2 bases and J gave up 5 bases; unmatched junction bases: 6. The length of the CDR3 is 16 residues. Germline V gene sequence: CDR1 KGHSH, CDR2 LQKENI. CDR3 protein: CASSPVSSGGNNEQFF. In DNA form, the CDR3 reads TGTGCCAGCTCACCAGTTTCTAGCGGGGGCAACAATGAGCAGTTCTTC.

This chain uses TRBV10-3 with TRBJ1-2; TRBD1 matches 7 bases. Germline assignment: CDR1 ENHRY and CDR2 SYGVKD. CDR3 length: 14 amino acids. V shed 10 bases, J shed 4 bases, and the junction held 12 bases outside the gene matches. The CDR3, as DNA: TGTGCCACTAGGGGGTCGGACAGGATCTATGGCTACACCTTC. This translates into CATRGSDRIYGYTF.

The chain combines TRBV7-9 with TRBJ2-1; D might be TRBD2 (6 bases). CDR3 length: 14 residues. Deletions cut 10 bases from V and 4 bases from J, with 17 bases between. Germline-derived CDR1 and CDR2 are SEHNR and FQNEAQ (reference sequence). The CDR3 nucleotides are TGTGCCACCCAGGGACTCTTCTATTACAATGAGCAGTTCTTC. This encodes CATQGLFYYNEQFF.

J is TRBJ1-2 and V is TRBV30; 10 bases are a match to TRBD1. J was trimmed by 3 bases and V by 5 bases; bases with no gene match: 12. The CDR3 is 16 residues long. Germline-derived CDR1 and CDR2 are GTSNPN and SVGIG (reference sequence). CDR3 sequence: CAWGDPGTGADYGYTF. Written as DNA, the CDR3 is TGTGCCTGGGGGGATCCCGGGACAGGGGCAGACTATGGCTACACCTTC.

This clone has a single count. This chain's CDR3 is CASSPLGWERMKGKDTQYF. For the CDR3, the DNA is TGTGCCAGCAGCCCCCTGGGGTGGGAGCGGATGAAAGGAAAAGATACGCAGTATTTT. This sequence joins TRBV13 and TRBJ2-3, with D maybe TRBD2 (5 bases). Trimming removed 5 bases at V and 5 bases at J, with 29 bases between. Germline CDR1 is PRHDT and CDR2 is FYEKMQ (reference sequence). This CDR3 contains 19 residues.

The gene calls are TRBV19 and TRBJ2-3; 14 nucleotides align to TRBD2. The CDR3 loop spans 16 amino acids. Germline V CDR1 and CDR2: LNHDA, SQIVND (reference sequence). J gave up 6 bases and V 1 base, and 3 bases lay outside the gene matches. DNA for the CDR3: TGTGCCAGTAGTATAGGGGGACTAGCGGGAGAGGATACGCAGTATTTT. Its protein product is CASSIGGLAGEDTQYF.

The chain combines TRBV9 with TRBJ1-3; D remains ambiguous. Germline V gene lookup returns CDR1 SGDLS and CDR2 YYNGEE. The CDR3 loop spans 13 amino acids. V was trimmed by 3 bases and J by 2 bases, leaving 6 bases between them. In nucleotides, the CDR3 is TGTGCCAGCAGCGAACCAGCTGGAAACACCATATATTTT. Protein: CASSEPAGNTIYF.

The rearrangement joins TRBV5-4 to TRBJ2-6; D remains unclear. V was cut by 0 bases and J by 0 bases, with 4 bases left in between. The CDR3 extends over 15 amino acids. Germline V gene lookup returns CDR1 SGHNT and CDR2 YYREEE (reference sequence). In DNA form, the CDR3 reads TGTGCCAGCAGCTTGGAACTCTCTGGGGCCAACGTCCTGACTTTC. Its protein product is CASSLELSGANVLTF.

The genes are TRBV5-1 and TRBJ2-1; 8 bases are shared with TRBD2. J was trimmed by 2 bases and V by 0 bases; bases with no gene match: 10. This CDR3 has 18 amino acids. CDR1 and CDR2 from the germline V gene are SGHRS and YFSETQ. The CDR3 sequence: CASSLVDLLAGPYNEQFF. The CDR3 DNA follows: TGCGCCAGCAGCTTGGTGGACCTCTTAGCGGGGCCCTACAATGAGCAGTTCTTC.

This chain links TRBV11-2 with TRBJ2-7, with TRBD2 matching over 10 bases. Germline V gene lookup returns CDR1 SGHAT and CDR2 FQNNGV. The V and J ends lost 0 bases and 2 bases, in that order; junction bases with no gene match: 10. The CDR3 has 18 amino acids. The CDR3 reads CASSLDITGSGGAYEQYF. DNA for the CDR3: TGTGCCAGCAGCTTAGATATAACCGGGAGCGGGGGGGCCTACGAGCAGTACTTC.

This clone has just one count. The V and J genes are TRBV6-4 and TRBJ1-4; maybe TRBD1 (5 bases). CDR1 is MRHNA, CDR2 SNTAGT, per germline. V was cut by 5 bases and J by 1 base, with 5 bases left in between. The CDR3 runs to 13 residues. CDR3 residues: CASSQGTNEKLFF. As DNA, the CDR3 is TGTGCCAGCAGTCAGGGAACTAATGAAAAACTGTTTTTT.

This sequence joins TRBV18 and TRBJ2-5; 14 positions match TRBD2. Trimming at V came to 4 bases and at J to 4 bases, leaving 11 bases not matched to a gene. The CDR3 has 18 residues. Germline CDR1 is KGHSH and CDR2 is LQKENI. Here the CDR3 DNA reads TGTGCCAGCTCACAATTTACCCCGGGACTAGCGGGAGTAGAGACCCAGTACTTC. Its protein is CASSQFTPGLAGVETQYF.

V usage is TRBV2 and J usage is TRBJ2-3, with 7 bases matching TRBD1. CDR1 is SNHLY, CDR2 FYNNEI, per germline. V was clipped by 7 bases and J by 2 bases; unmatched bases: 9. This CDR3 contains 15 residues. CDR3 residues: CASTLRDSSTDTQYF. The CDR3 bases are TGTGCCAGCACCCTAAGGGACAGCTCCACAGATACGCAGTATTTT. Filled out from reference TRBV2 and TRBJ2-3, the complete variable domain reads EPEVTQTPSHQVTQMGQEVILRCVPISNHLYFYWYRQILGQKVEFLVSFYNNEISEKSEIFDDQFSVERPDGSNFTLKIRSTKLEDSAMYFCASTLRDSSTDTQYFGPGTRLTVL.

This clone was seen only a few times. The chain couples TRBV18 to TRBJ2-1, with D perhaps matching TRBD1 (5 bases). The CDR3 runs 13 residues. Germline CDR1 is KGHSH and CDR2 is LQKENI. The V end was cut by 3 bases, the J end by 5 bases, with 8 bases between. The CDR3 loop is CASSPTTDNEQFF. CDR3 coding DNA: TGTGCCAGCTCACCTACGACAGACAATGAGCAGTTCTTC.

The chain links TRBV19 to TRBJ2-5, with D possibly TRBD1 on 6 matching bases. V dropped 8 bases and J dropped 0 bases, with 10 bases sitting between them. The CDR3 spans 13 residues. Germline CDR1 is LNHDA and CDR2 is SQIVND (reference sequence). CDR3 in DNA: TGTGCCAGTGGACGACAGGACCAAGAGACCCAGTACTTC. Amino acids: CASGRQDQETQYF.

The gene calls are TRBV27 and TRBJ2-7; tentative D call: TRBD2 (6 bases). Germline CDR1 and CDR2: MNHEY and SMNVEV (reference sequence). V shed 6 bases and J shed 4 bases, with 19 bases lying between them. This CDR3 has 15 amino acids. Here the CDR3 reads CASSSGTGTQYEQYF. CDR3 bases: TGTGCCAGCAGCTCCGGTACCGGGACTCAATACGAGCAGTACTTC.

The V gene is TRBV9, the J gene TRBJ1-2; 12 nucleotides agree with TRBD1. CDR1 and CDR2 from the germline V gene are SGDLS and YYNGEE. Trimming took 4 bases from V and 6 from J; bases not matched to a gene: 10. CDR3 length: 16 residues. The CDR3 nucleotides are TGTGCCAGCAGCCCCACCCCGGGACAGGGGGCGGATGGCTACACCTTC. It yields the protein CASSPTPGQGADGYTF. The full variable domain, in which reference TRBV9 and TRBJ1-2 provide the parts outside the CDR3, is DSGVTQTPKHLITATGQRVTLRCSPRSGDLSVYWYQQSLDQGLQFLIQYYNGEERAKGNILERFSAQQFPDLHSELNLSSLELGDSALYFCASSPTPGQGADGYTFGSGTRLTVV.

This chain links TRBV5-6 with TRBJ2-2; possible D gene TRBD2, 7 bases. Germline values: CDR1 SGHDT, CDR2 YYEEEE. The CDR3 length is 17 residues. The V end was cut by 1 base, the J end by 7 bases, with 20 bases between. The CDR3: CASSLSMLGGQGGELFF. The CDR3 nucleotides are TGTGCCAGCAGCTTGTCGATGCTGGGGGGGCAGGGCGGGGAGCTGTTTTTT. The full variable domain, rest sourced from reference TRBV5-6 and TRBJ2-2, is DAGVTQSPTHLIKTRGQQVTLRCSPKSGHDTVSWYQQALGQGPQFIFQYYEEEERQRGNFPDRFSGHQFPNYSSELNVNALLLGDSALYLCASSLSMLGGQGGELFFGEGSRLTVL.

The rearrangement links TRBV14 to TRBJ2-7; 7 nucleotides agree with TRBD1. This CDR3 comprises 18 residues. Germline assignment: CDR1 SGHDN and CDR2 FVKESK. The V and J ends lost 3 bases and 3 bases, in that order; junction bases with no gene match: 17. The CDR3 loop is CASSQTGRRSPPLYEQYF. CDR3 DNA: TGTGCCAGCAGCCAGACAGGGCGCCGGTCCCCGCCCCTCTACGAGCAGTACTTC.

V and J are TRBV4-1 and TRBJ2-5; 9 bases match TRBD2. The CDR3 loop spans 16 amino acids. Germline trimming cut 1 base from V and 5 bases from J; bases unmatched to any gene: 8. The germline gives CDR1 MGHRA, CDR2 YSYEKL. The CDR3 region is CASSQVAGVPLETQYF. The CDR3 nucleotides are TGCGCCAGCAGCCAAGTAGCGGGGGTCCCCCTGGAGACCCAGTACTTC.

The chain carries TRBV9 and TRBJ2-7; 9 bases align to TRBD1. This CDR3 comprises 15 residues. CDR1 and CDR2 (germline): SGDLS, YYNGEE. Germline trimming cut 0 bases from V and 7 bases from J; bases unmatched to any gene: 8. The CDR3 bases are TGTGCCAGCAGCGTAGGGGGACAGGGATTAGGTGAGCAGTACTTC. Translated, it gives CASSVGGQGLGEQYF.

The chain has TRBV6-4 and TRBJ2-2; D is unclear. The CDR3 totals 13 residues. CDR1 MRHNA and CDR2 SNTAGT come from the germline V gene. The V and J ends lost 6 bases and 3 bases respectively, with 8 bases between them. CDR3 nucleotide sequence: TGTGCCAGCAGCCCCTCAGACACCGGGGAGCTGTTTTTT. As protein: CASSPSDTGELFF.

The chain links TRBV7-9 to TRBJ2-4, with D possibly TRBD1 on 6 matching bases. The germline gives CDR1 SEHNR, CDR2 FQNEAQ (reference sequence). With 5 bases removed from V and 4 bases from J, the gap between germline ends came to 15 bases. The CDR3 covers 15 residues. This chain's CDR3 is CASSLMGARKNIQYF. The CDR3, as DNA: TGTGCCAGCAGCCTAATGGGGGCGCGGAAAAACATTCAGTACTTC.

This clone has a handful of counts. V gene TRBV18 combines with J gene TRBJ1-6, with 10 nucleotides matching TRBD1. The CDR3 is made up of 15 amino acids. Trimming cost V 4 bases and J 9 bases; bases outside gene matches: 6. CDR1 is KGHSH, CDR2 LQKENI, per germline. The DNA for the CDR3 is TGTGCCAGCTCACTTTGGGACAGGGGAACTTCACCCCTCCACTTT. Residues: CASSLWDRGTSPLHF.

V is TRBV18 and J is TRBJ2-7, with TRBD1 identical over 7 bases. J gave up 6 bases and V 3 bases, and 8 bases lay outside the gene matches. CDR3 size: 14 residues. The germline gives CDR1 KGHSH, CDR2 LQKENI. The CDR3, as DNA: TGTGCCAGCTCACCGGACAGGACGGTCGTCGAGCAGTACGTC. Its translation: CASSPDRTVVEQYV.

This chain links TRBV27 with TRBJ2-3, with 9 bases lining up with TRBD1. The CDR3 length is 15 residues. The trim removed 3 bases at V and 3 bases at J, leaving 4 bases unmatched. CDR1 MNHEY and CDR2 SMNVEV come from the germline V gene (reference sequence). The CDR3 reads CASSFWDRVTDTQYF. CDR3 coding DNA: TGTGCCAGCAGTTTCTGGGACAGGGTGACAGATACGCAGTATTTT.